This T cell receptor beta chain was sequenced in a study of OX40 agonist ivuxolimab in advanced cancers. Measured with immunoSEQ multiplex PCR; TCRdb has only the in-frame clones, and not every one. The sample shows tens of thousands of clones, around 86% of them seen only once. This CDR3 has 15 amino acids. The junction had 10 bases not matched to a gene; V was cut back by 1 base and J by 8 bases. Germline V lookup: CDR1 SGHRS, CDR2 YFSETQ. This TCR came from an adult with an advanced solid tumor such as melanoma, head and neck, liver or kidney cancer. This sequence joins TRBV5-1 and TRBJ1-2; 8 nucleotides line up with TRBD1. Here the sequenced sample was CD4+ or CD8+ T cells sorted from blood, taken in a trial of the OX40 agonist ivuxolimab. The CDR3 DNA reads TGCGCCAGCAGCTTGCAGGGGGCGCTTTATCGGGGCTACACCTTC. Translated: CASSLQGALYRGYTF.